This T cell receptor beta chain was obtained from a study of molecular identifiers for immune sequencing clone quantification. General observations from the study: Clones that had above 20 RNA copies took up over 98% of effector molecules but under 1% in naive cells.

TCRdb re-called the PCR reads through MiXCR, storing one row per CDR3 protein. The sample yields just over 35,000 distinct CDR3 sequences, approximately 18% seen once. This CDR3 is 16 amino acids long. Germline V CDR1 and CDR2: PRHDT, FYEKMQ (reference sequence). The ends were cut back, 4 bases at V and 0 bases at J, with 16 bases in the middle. CD8+CD4-CCR7+CD45RA+ cells were sorted as naive CD8 T cells. This clonotype has only a few counts. Its target is unknown. The chain joins TRBV13 to TRBJ2-7, with no clear D. This TCR derives from a human donor in good health. Some libraries in this study had Jurkat cell RNA spiked in. Sequences were obtained from naive CD8+ T cells from blood, with Jurkat cell RNA spiked in. Sample subset: FACS-sorted CD8+CD4-CCR7+CD45RA+ naive T cells. CDR3 protein: CASSSRTRLSSYEQYF. CDR3 DNA: TGTGCCAGCAGCTCTAGAACCCGATTGAGCTCCTACGAGCAGTACTTC.